The source of this T cell receptor beta chain is a study of Graves' ophthalmopathy and Graves' hyperthyroidism. Points on this clonotype: Its antigen is still unknown.

This CDR3 has 14 residues. V lost 4 bases, J lost 6 bases, and 4 bases stayed unmatched. Germline loops: CDR1 MDHEN, CDR2 SYDVKM. Study-wide findings and caveats: Ophthalmopathy progression cases were predicted by the model with 60% to 71% sensitivity and 72.22% specificity. Blood contained most expanded thyroid clonotypes exceeding 0.001 frequency.

Beta-chain TCR CDR3 regions were amplified from RNA transcripts. RT-PCR was first run with HTBI primers, then multiplex PCR in a second round. From the multiplex PCR reads, TCRdb called clonotypes with MiXCR, one entry per CDR3 protein. The sample includes roughly 400,000 distinct CDR3 sequences, over 15% of them seen just once. Hyperthyroidism showing no ophthalmopathy within 18 months of follow-up was stable. The sequenced material came from peripheral blood. The chain employs TRBV28 and TRBJ1-5, with 9 bases that match TRBD1. The TCR was taken from a young woman with stable Graves' hyperthyroidism. The CDR3, as DNA: TGTGCCAGCAGTTGGGGACAGGGCGTTCAGCCCCAGCATTTT. Translation: CASSWGQGVQPQHF.